A single sample gave rise to the 27 T cell receptor beta chains below, sequenced in a study of T cell responses to AZD1222 COVID-19 vaccine. Data came from immunoSEQ multiplex PCR; TCRdb stores just in-frame clones and leaves some out. The sample has 160,000 or so clones, under 95% seen once. Sequences were derived from peripheral blood, sampled on day 0 of MenACWY control vaccination. The receptors derive from an adult in good health.

The rearrangement joins TRBV4-1 to TRBJ1-1; no firm D call. Per germline, CDR1 MGHRA and CDR2 YSYEKL. The CDR3 has 13 amino acids. The ends were cut back, 4 bases at V and 3 bases at J, with 9 bases in the middle. CDR3 residues: CASSPVTYTEAFF. CDR3 nucleotide sequence: TGCGCCAGCAGCCCGGTAACCTACACTGAAGCTTTCTTT.

The chain recombines TRBV5-6 with TRBJ2-7, with TRBD1 as a possible D gene (5 bases). Germline V lookup: CDR1 SGHDT, CDR2 YYEEEE. V was clipped by 1 base and J by 1 base, with 12 bases between them. The CDR3 has 15 amino acids. As DNA, the CDR3 is TGTGCCAGCAGCTTGCCCCCAGGGATATCCTACGAGCAGTACTTC. The encoded protein is CASSLPPGISYEQYF.

The chain employs TRBV7-6 and TRBJ2-2, with D perhaps assigned TRBD1 or TRBD2 (5 bases each). Trimming removed 2 bases at V and 6 bases at J, with 10 bases between. The germline CDR1 and CDR2 sequences are SGHVS and FNYEAQ. The CDR3 runs to 14 residues. CDR3 in DNA: TGTGCCAGCAGCTTAAGAGGGACGCCCGGGGAGCTGTTTTTT. Protein: CASSLRGTPGELFF.

This chain uses TRBV9 with TRBJ1-1; weak D call: TRBD1 (5 bases). V was cut by 6 bases and J by 4 bases, with 16 bases left in between. This CDR3 contains 14 residues. Germline V lookup: CDR1 SGDLS, CDR2 YYNGEE. The CDR3 coding sequence is TGTGCCAGCACCATCGATTGGGGGTCCACTGAAGCTTTCTTT. It specifies CASTIDWGSTEAFF.

V usage is TRBV6-2 or TRBV6-3 and J usage is TRBJ1-2, with TRBD1 matching over 7 bases. There are 15 residues in the CDR3. J gave up 2 bases and V 4 bases, and 7 bases lay outside the gene matches. Germline V gene data show CDR1 as MNHEY and CDR2 as SVGEGT. The CDR3 DNA reads TGTGCCAGCAGTTCCCCGACAGGGACCAACTATGGCTACACCTTC. Protein product: CASSSPTGTNYGYTF.

The rearrangement uses TRBV11-1 and TRBJ1-4; 7 bases are shared with TRBD1. This CDR3 has 14 amino acids. Germline-derived CDR1 and CDR2 are SGHAT and FQDESV (reference sequence). The trim removed 3 bases at V and 8 bases at J, leaving 6 bases unmatched. CDR3 in amino acids: CASSLGQFKEKLFF. CDR3 DNA sequence: TGTGCCAGCAGCTTGGGACAGTTCAAAGAAAAACTGTTTTTT.

This clone was counted once. The chain recombines TRBV2 with TRBJ1-6; TRBD1 is a possible D gene (6 bases). Trimming left V 10 bases short and J 0 bases short, with 13 bases between. Germline values: CDR1 SNHLY, CDR2 FYNNEI. The CDR3 runs 15 residues. CDR3 region: CATKGQSSYNSPLHF. The CDR3 region has the DNA TGTGCCACCAAAGGACAGAGCTCCTATAATTCACCCCTCCACTTT.

The table lists this clone with a few counts. One end of the junction does not line up with germline, which may come from a read error. The chain combines TRBV29-1 with TRBJ2-6; D remains ambiguous. This CDR3 comprises 12 residues. From germline, CDR1 is SQVTM and CDR2 ANQGSEA. The CDR3 DNA follows: TGCAGCGCTGAATCTGGGGCCAACGTCCTGACTTTC. This translates into CSAESGANVLTF.

V gene TRBV11-3 combines with J gene TRBJ2-1, with D unclear. V lost 4 bases, J lost 10 bases, and 14 bases lay in between. In germline, CDR1 is SGHNT, CDR2 YENEEA. The CDR3 loop spans 13 amino acids. As DNA, the CDR3 is TGTGCCAGCAGCTCAAGGGCGGCAGGAGAGCAGTTCTTC. It translates to CASSSRAAGEQFF. Full variable domain (outside the CDR3, taken from reference TRBV11-3 and TRBJ2-1): EAGVVQSPRYKIIEKKQPVAFWCNPISGHNTLYWYLQNLGQGPELLIRYENEEAVDDSQLPKDRFSAERLKGVDSTLKIQPAELGDSAVYLCASSSRAAGEQFFGPGTRLTVL.

The chain combines TRBV19 with TRBJ2-3; 7 bases are shared with TRBD1. CDR1 and CDR2 from the germline V gene are LNHDA and SQIVND (reference sequence). V dropped 5 bases and J dropped 4; count of bases not matched to a gene: 9. The CDR3 consists of 15 residues. Written as DNA, the CDR3 is TGTGCCAGTAGTGGCGACAGGGTGGGCGCAGATACGCAGTATTTT. The encoded protein is CASSGDRVGADTQYF.

The gene calls are TRBV6-1 and TRBJ1-2; D gene uncertain. Germline V CDR1 and CDR2: MNHNS, SASEGT. The V gene lost 1 base and the J gene lost 8 bases, with 14 bases spanning the gap. This CDR3 has 14 residues. For the CDR3, the DNA is TGTGCCAGCAGTGAAGGCAGTAGGAGGGAGGGCTACACCTTC. Its protein is CASSEGSRREGYTF.

The chain has TRBV7-8 and TRBJ2-5; TRBD2 matches 8 bases. Germline CDR1 and CDR2: SGHVS and FQNEAQ. The CDR3 totals 14 residues. The J segment lost 3 bases and the V segment lost 5 bases, leaving 5 bases of the junction unmatched. The CDR3 is CASSARTSKETQYF. The CDR3 DNA reads TGTGCCAGCAGCGCCCGGACTAGCAAAGAGACCCAGTACTTC. The variable domain in full, with the rest retrieved from reference TRBV7-8 and TRBJ2-5, is GAGVSQSPRYKVAKRGQDVALRCDPISGHVSLFWYQQALGQGPEFLTYFQNEAQLDKSGLPSDRFFAERPEGSVSTLKIQRTQQEDSAVYLCASSARTSKETQYFGPGTRLLVL.

The V gene is TRBV5-6, the J gene TRBJ2-7; D remains unclear. With 1 base removed from V and 2 bases from J, the gap between germline ends came to 13 bases. From germline, CDR1 is SGHDT and CDR2 YYEEEE. This CDR3 is built from 15 residues. The CDR3 sequence: CASSLHPQTAYEQYF. DNA of the CDR3: TGTGCCAGCAGCTTGCATCCCCAGACCGCCTACGAGCAGTACTTC.

The chain joins TRBV3-1 (or the pseudogene TRBV3-2) to TRBJ2-1; D is undetermined. The CDR3 runs to 12 residues. Germline CDR1 and CDR2: LGHDT and YNNKEL (reference sequence). Trimming cost V 0 bases and J 9 bases, with 6 bases left between them. CDR3 DNA sequence: TGTGCCAGCAGCCAAGATTATATTGAGCAGTTCTTC. Its protein product is CASSQDYIEQFF.

The gene calls are TRBV2 and TRBJ1-1; weak D call: TRBD1 (6 bases). This CDR3 spans 16 amino acids. Trimming left V 4 bases short and J 3 bases short, with 18 bases between. CDR1 is SNHLY and CDR2 is FYNNEI in the germline V gene. CDR3 DNA sequence: TGTGCCAGCAGTGCAGGGGCAGGGAAAGGGGACACTGAAGCTTTCTTT. This translates into CASSAGAGKGDTEAFF.

A word on this clone: Sequence at one end of the junction differs from germline and may be a read error. This sequence joins TRBV7-3 and TRBJ1-1; D is undetermined. The CDR3 runs 16 residues. The germline CDR1 and CDR2 sequences are SGHTA and FQGTGA. CDR3 loop: CASSLTGGVGGTEAFF. In DNA, the CDR3 is TGTGCCAGCAGCCTAACCGGCGGGGTGGGCGGCACTGAAGCTTTCTTT. The full variable domain, completed using reference TRBV7-3 and TRBJ1-1, is GAGVSQTPSNKVTEKGKYVELRCDPISGHTALYWYRQSLGQGPEFLIYFQGTGAADDSGLPNDRFFAVRPEGSVSTLKIQRTERGDSAVYLCASSLTGGVGGTEAFFGQGTRLTVV.

The V gene is TRBV30, the J gene TRBJ2-7; a possible D gene is TRBD2 (6 bases). Germline V gene data show CDR1 as GTSNPN and CDR2 as SVGIG (reference sequence). The germline V and J ends were trimmed by 7 bases and 2 bases, with 15 bases remaining between them. The CDR3 sequence is 13 residues long. As DNA, the CDR3 is TGTGCCTCCTCAACCGGGAGAGCCTACGAGCAGTACTTC. Protein product: CASSTGRAYEQYF.

This chain links TRBV5-6 with TRBJ1-2, with TRBD1 matching 8 bases. This CDR3 has 17 amino acids. The junction had 12 bases not matched to a gene; V was cut back by 3 bases and J by 2 bases. CDR1 and CDR2 from the germline V gene are SGHDT and YYEEEE. The CDR3 protein is CASSSQGAFYGNYGYTF. CDR3 bases: TGTGCCAGCAGCTCCCAGGGGGCGTTCTATGGGAACTATGGCTACACCTTC.

The chain combines TRBV5-4 with TRBJ2-7, with 7 bases identical to TRBD2. The CDR3 consists of 13 residues. CDR1 SGHNT and CDR2 YYREEE come from the germline V gene (reference sequence). The ends lost 1 base at V and 7 bases at J; junction bases unmatched: 5. The CDR3 loop reads CASSLKGREEQYF. As DNA, the CDR3 is TGTGCCAGCAGCTTGAAGGGGAGGGAAGAGCAGTACTTC.

The chain combines TRBV11-3 with TRBJ1-5; D not certain. The CDR3 is 13 residues long. CDR1 and CDR2 (germline): SGHNT, YENEEA. Trimming took off 6 bases at V and 4 bases at J, with 10 bases between the two ends. The CDR3 sequence is CASSRDVNQPQHF. CDR3 bases: TGTGCCAGCAGTAGAGACGTTAATCAGCCCCAGCATTTT.

This chain connects TRBV18 to TRBJ2-5; possibly TRBD1 for D (6 bases). CDR3 length: 14 amino acids. V lost 2 bases and J 4 bases, leaving 11 bases between the germline ends. Per the germline V gene, CDR1 is KGHSH and CDR2 is LQKENI. The CDR3, as DNA: TGTGCCAGCTCACCAACAGGGAGACTAGAGACCCAGTACTTC. Protein: CASSPTGRLETQYF.

This chain joins TRBV30 and TRBJ2-6; 9 nucleotides agree with TRBD1. The V segment lost 3 bases and the J segment 2 bases; nucleotides outside the gene matches: 8. The CDR3 runs 17 residues. The germline CDR1 and CDR2 sequences are GTSNPN and SVGIG (reference sequence). The DNA for the CDR3 is TGTGCCTGGAGACGGACAGGGGACGGTACTGGGGCCAACGTCCTGACTTTC. It translates to CAWRRTGDGTGANVLTF.

The chain recombines TRBV12-5 with TRBJ2-1; D might be TRBD1 (6 bases). Looked up from germline, CDR1 is LGHNT and CDR2 is FRNRAP. V was cut by 2 bases and J by 7 bases, with 30 bases left in between. The CDR3 covers 20 residues. This CDR3 is CASGLIKSRLPGLGANEQFF. In DNA, the CDR3 is TGTGCTAGTGGTTTGATAAAGTCACGACTACCGGGATTGGGGGCAAATGAGCAGTTCTTC.

There are a few counts of this clone. V gene TRBV19 combines with J gene TRBJ1-1; D may be TRBD1 (6 bases). CDR1 and CDR2 (germline): LNHDA, SQIVND (reference sequence). V was clipped by 6 bases and J by 1 base, with 9 bases between them. This CDR3 region has 13 residues. CDR3 in DNA: TGTGCCAGTAGCTGGGACAAGAACACTGAAGCTTTCTTT. Amino acid sequence: CASSWDKNTEAFF.

The chain has TRBV29-1 and TRBJ1-2; 9 bases align to TRBD1. Unmatched junction bases numbered 9, after V lost 6 bases and J lost 7 bases. Germline lookup yields CDR1 SQVTM and CDR2 ANQGSEA. The length of the CDR3 is 13 residues. Here the CDR3 DNA reads TGCAGCGTAGTAGGACAGGGGCGGCGTGGCTACACCTTC. Translating it yields CSVVGQGRRGYTF.

In nucleotides, the CDR3 is TGTGCCAGCAGTGAAGCCATAAGGACGGGCCTGTTTTTT. This translates into CASSEAIRTGLFF. V gene TRBV6-1 combines with J gene TRBJ1-4, with D unclear. V gave up 0 bases and J gave up 14 bases, with 13 bases separating them. Germline V CDR1 and CDR2: MNHNS, SASEGT. The CDR3 sequence is 13 residues long.

V and J are TRBV19 and TRBJ1-6; D not certain. The CDR3 totals 13 residues. V was shortened by 5 bases and J by 7 bases, with 9 bases between the two germline ends. Germline CDR1 LNHDA, CDR2 SQIVND (reference sequence). The CDR3 reads CASSLTSNSPLHF. As DNA, the CDR3 is TGTGCCAGTAGTCTCACTTCGAATTCACCCCTCCACTTT.